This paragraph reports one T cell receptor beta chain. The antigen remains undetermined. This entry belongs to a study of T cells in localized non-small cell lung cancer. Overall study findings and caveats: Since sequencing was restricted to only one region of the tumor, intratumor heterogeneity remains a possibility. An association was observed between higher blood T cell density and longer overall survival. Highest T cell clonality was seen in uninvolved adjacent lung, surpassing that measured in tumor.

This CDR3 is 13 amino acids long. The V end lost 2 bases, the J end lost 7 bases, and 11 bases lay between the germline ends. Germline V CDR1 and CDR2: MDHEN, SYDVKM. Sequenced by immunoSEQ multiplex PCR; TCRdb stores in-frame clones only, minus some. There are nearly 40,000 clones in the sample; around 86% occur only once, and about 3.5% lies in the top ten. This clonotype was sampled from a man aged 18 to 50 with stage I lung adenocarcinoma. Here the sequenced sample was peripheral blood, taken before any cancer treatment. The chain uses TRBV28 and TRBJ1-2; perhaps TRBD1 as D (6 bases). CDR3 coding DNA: TGTGCCAGCAGTTTAGGCGGGGGCGGTGGCTACACCTTC. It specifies CASSLGGGGGYTF.